These T cell receptor beta chains were read from a single sample in a study of T cell responses to AZD1222 COVID-19 vaccine. Using immunoSEQ multiplex PCR, the repertoire was profiled, and TCRdb retains in-frame clones only, with some absent. The table includes nearly 80,000 clones, 70% to 90% detected once. The sample consisted of peripheral blood, taken on day 0 of AZD1222 vaccination. These receptors were taken from an adult in good health. Each CDR3 is given with its conserved first and last residue. A D gene is named only where the DNA matches it firmly. A row's size may be missing; if present it is once, few, many or a size class.

CASILRQGGGADTQYF	TGTGCCAGCATCCTAAGACAGGGAGGAGGCGCAGATACGCAGTATTTT	TRBJ2-3	NA	TRBV5-5	NA
CASSILDRVEGYTF	TGTGCCAGCTCGATCTTGGACAGGGTTGAGGGCTACACCTTC	TRBJ1-2	NA	TRBV18	TRBD1
CASSPFRTGGHYGYTF	TGTGCCAGCAGCCCATTTCGGACAGGGGGTCACTATGGCTACACCTTC	TRBJ1-2	NA	TRBV5-6	TRBD1
CASSSYRVKQYF	TGTGCCAGCAGTTCGTACAGGGTGAAGCAGTACTTC	TRBJ2-7	NA	TRBV12-3/TRBV12-4	NA
CATSRDWGGITDTQYF	TGTGCCACCAGCAGGGATTGGGGGGGCATTACAGATACGCAGTATTTT	TRBJ2-3	NA	TRBV15	NA
CAWGTHTIYF	TGTGCCTGGGGAACGCACACCATATATTTT	TRBJ1-3	NA	TRBV30	NA
CASSATDLDTQYF	TGTGCCAGCAGCGCGACGGATTTAGATACGCAGTATTTT	TRBJ2-3	NA	TRBV6-5	NA
CASSHRDRGQGGELFF	TGTGCCAGCAGCCACCGGGACAGGGGGCAAGGCGGGGAGCTGTTTTTT	TRBJ2-2	few	TRBV7-9	TRBD1
CAISESGGDTYEQYF	TGTGCCATCAGTGAGTCCGGTGGGGACACCTACGAGCAGTACTTC	TRBJ2-7	NA	TRBV10-3	NA
CASSEYYEGTEQFF	TGTGCCAGCAGTGAATATTACGAGGGGACTGAGCAGTTCTTC	TRBJ2-1	NA	TRBV6-1	NA
CASSEGQPSSGNTIYF	TGTGCCAGCAGCGAGGGACAACCAAGCTCTGGAAACACCATATATTTT	TRBJ1-3	NA	TRBV7-9	NA
CASSLAGPMETQYF	TGTGCCAGCAGCTTGGCCGGCCCTATGGAGACCCAGTACTTC	TRBJ2-5	NA	TRBV5-4	NA
CATSEPGTRGTEQFF	TGTGCCACCAGTGAACCCGGGACTAGAGGTACGGAGCAGTTCTTC	TRBJ2-1	NA	TRBV24-1	TRBD2
CASSLLGTEAFF	TGTGCCAGCAGTTTACTCGGCACTGAAGCTTTCTTT	TRBJ1-1	NA	TRBV28	NA
CASSLRPNTIYF	TGTGCCAGCAGCTTGCGACCTAACACCATATATTTT	TRBJ1-3	NA	TRBV7-9	NA
CASSFISGTEAFF	TGTGCCAGCAGCTTTATTTCGGGCACTGAAGCTTTCTTT	TRBJ1-1	NA	TRBV5-5	NA
CASSPGNTEAFF	TGTGCCAGCAGCCCTGGCAACACTGAAGCTTTCTTT	TRBJ1-1	NA	TRBV3-1/TRBV3-2	NA
CASSDRAFSGELFF	TGCGCCAGCTCGGACAGGGCCTTTTCCGGGGAGCTGTTTTTT	TRBJ2-2	NA	TRBV5-1	TRBD1
CSVLTGGTDTQYF	TGCAGCGTGTTGACAGGGGGCACAGATACGCAGTATTTT	TRBJ2-3	NA	TRBV29-1	TRBD1
CASSTDYEQYF	TGCGCCAGCTCCACCGACTACGAGCAGTACTTC	TRBJ2-7	NA	TRBV5-1	NA
CASSQTANEQYF	TGTGCCAGCAGCCAGACAGCTAACGAGCAGTACTTC	TRBJ2-7	NA	TRBV11-3	NA
CASSLARGGYNEQFF	TGTGCCAGCAGCTTAGCTAGGGGAGGCTACAATGAGCAGTTCTTC	TRBJ2-1	NA	TRBV11-2	NA
CASSRLYEVSEGYTF	TGTGCCAGCAGCCGATTATACGAGGTTTCGGAAGGCTACACCTTC	TRBJ1-2	NA	TRBV3-1/TRBV3-2	NA
CSVEQREKGYEQYF	TGCAGCGTTGAACAGCGGGAGAAGGGCTACGAGCAGTACTTC	TRBJ2-7	NA	TRBV29-1	TRBD2
CASRYDRDNEQFF	TGTGCCAGCAGATATGACAGGGACAATGAGCAGTTCTTC	TRBJ2-1	NA	TRBV2	TRBD1
CASSLGAGLNEKLFF	TGTGCCAGCAGCTTAGGTGCGGGGCTTAATGAAAAACTGTTTTTT	TRBJ1-4	NA	TRBV7-9	NA
CASSENWQADGYTF	TGTGCCAGCAGTGAGAACTGGCAGGCGGATGGCTACACCTTC	TRBJ1-2	NA	TRBV2	NA
CASSPRGRTVGETQYF	TGTGCCAGCAGTCCCCGAGGGAGGACCGTGGGGGAGACCCAGTACTTC	TRBJ2-5	NA	TRBV28	NA
CASSLPGQGAYTQYF	TGTGCCAGCAGTCTACCGGGACAGGGGGCGTATACGCAGTATTTT	TRBJ2-3	NA	TRBV28	TRBD1
CASSLDVAFF	TGTGCCAGCAGTTTAGATGTAGCTTTCTTT	TRBJ1-1	NA	TRBV11-3	NA
CASSQGLAGIQQFF	TGCGCCAGCAGCCAAGGACTAGCGGGAATTCAGCAGTTCTTC	TRBJ2-1	NA	TRBV4-1	TRBD2
CASRGAGGGETQYF	TGTGCCAGTCGGGGGGCGGGAGGAGGAGAGACCCAGTACTTC	TRBJ2-5	once	TRBV19	TRBD2
CASSQDNARRWTQYF	TGTGCCAGCAGCCAAGATAATGCCCGGAGGTGGACCCAGTACTTC	TRBJ2-5	NA	TRBV14	NA
CASSLVGVPNEKLFF	TGTGCCAGCAGCTTAGTAGGAGTCCCTAATGAAAAACTGTTTTTT	TRBJ1-4	NA	TRBV7-9	NA
CASSQVPGQGAEKLFF	TGCGCCAGCAGCCAAGTCCCGGGACAGGGAGCTGAAAAACTGTTTTTT	TRBJ1-4	NA	TRBV4-1	TRBD1
CASSQGGAQPQHF	TGTGCCAGCAGCCAAGGGGGGGCGCAGCCCCAGCATTTT	TRBJ1-5	NA	TRBV3-1/TRBV3-2	NA
CAWSVNRRGFF	TGTGCCTGGAGCGTCAATCGGAGGGGCTTCTTT	TRBJ1-1	NA	TRBV30	NA
CASSTGTNYEQYF	TGTGCCAGTAGTACAGGTACAAACTACGAGCAGTACTTC	TRBJ2-7	many	TRBV19	NA
CASSKGQPNYEQYF	TGCGCCAGCAGTAAAGGACAGCCCAACTACGAGCAGTACTTC	TRBJ2-7	once	TRBV10-1	NA
CASSLLQGATEKLFF	TGTGCCAGCAGCCTACTCCAGGGGGCGACTGAAAAACTGTTTTTT	TRBJ1-4	NA	TRBV14	TRBD1
CASSLGLGGGGNTEAFF	TGTGCCAGCAGCTTAGGGTTGGGGGGTGGAGGGAACACTGAAGCTTTCTTT	TRBJ1-1	NA	TRBV7-2	NA
CASSGIQENTEAFF	TGTGCCAGCAGCGGAATACAAGAGAACACTGAAGCTTTCTTT	TRBJ1-1	NA	TRBV5-4	NA
CATSDGNYGYTF	TGTGCCACCAGTGATGGGAACTATGGCTACACCTTC	TRBJ1-2	NA	TRBV24-1	NA
CASSGGGGSDPYEQYF	TGTGCCAGCAGCGGGGGTGGGGGTAGCGACCCCTACGAGCAGTACTTC	TRBJ2-7	NA	TRBV7-8	NA
CSASFKGGYNQPQHF	TGCAGTGCCAGTTTTAAGGGGGGGTACAATCAGCCCCAGCATTTT	TRBJ1-5	NA	TRBV20-1	NA
CASSPVERYGYTF	TGTGCCAGTAGCCCAGTGGAGCGTTATGGCTACACCTTC	TRBJ1-2	few	TRBV19	NA
CASSFRGQPQHF	TGTGCCAGCAGTTTTCGAGGTCAGCCCCAGCATTTT	TRBJ1-5	NA	TRBV28	NA
CASSRGLYYNEQFF	TGTGCCAGTAGCAGGGGGCTCTACTACAATGAGCAGTTCTTC	TRBJ2-1	NA	TRBV19	TRBD1
CAWGRGNTEAFF	TGTGCCTGGGGACGGGGGAACACTGAAGCTTTCTTT	TRBJ1-1	NA	TRBV30	NA
CASSYPIRGRERKQFF	TGTGCCAGCAGTTACCCGATCAGGGGGCGCGAACGCAAGCAGTTCTTC	TRBJ2-1	NA	TRBV6-5	TRBD1
CAWSPGDSATNEKLFF	TGTGCCTGGAGTCCAGGGGACAGTGCAACTAATGAAAAACTGTTTTTT	TRBJ1-4	NA	TRBV30	TRBD1
CASSLVSSAPGQPISGNTIYF	TGTGCCAGCAGCTTAGTCTCATCAGCCCCTGGGCAACCTATCTCTGGAAACACCATATATTTT	TRBJ1-3	once	TRBV7-6	NA
CSVTGTGNPNEQFF	TGCAGCGTTACCGGGACAGGGAATCCCAATGAGCAGTTCTTC	TRBJ2-1	NA	TRBV29-1	TRBD1
CASSSGTARNTIYF	TGCGCCAGCAGCTCCGGGACAGCCCGAAACACCATATATTTT	TRBJ1-3	NA	TRBV4-1	TRBD1
CASSSGLAVDEQFF	TGCGCCAGCAGTTCGGGACTAGCGGTAGATGAGCAGTTCTTC	TRBJ2-1	NA	TRBV5-1	TRBD2
CASSIGDRPGYGYTF	TGTGCCAGTAGTATCGGGGACAGGCCGGGCTATGGCTACACCTTC	TRBJ1-2	NA	TRBV19	TRBD1
CASSPSSSTDTQYF	TGTGCCAGCTCACCATCAAGTAGCACAGATACGCAGTATTTT	TRBJ2-3	once	TRBV18	NA
CATSDPDRENTEAFF	TGTGCCACCAGTGATCCTGACAGGGAGAACACTGAAGCTTTCTTT	TRBJ1-1	NA	TRBV24-1	TRBD1
CASSEEGSGNTIYF	TGTGCCAGCAGTGAAGAGGGCTCTGGAAACACCATATATTTT	TRBJ1-3	NA	TRBV25-1	NA
CASSLSVNTGELFF	TGTGCCAGCAGTTTAAGTGTAAACACCGGGGAGCTGTTTTTT	TRBJ2-2	NA	TRBV27	NA